The 30 T cell receptor beta chains below were found in one sample sequenced in a study of shared clonotypes between healthy human individuals. The repertoire was sequenced with immunoSEQ multiplex PCR; TCRdb's copy has only in-frame clones and lacks some. The repertoire includes millions of clones, 95% of them detected once, and roughly 0.13% sits in the top ten. The sequenced sample was naive CD4+ T cells sorted from blood. Described subset: CD45RA+ positively selected. The receptors were sampled from a man aged 18 to 30 in good health.

V and J are TRBV28 and TRBJ2-7; 11 bases are a match to TRBD2. Trimming removed 6 bases from V and 6 bases from J; junction bases left unmatched: 13. From germline, CDR1 is MDHEN and CDR2 SYDVKM. The CDR3 runs to 16 residues. CDR3 DNA: TGTGCCAGCAGCCCAAGGCGGCTAGCGGGGGGCGGCGAGCAGTACTTC. It is translated as CASSPRRLAGGGEQYF.

V gene TRBV7-9 combines with J gene TRBJ1-4; no firm D call. Germline V gives CDR1 SEHNR, CDR2 FQNEAQ (reference sequence). Trimming took off 3 bases at V and 1 base at J, with 6 bases between the two ends. The length of the CDR3 is 14 residues. This CDR3 reads CASSFEGTNEKLFF. The CDR3 DNA reads as TGTGCCAGCAGCTTTGAGGGAACTAATGAAAAACTGTTTTTT.

The V call is TRBV5-1, the J call TRBJ1-5; TRBD1 matches 8 bases. Germline V gene sequence: CDR1 SGHRS, CDR2 YFSETQ. V shed 4 bases, J shed 7 bases, and the junction held 7 bases outside the gene matches. CDR3 length: 14 residues. The CDR3 nucleotides read TGCGCCAGCAGCGCAGGGACAGGTTACCAGCCCCAGCATTTT. Translating it yields CASSAGTGYQPQHF.

The V gene is TRBV9, the J gene TRBJ2-1, with 9 positions matching TRBD2. Looked up from germline, CDR1 is SGDLS and CDR2 is YYNGEE. The CDR3 length is 16 residues. The V segment lost 0 bases and the J segment 5 bases; nucleotides outside the gene matches: 6. CDR3 coding DNA: TGTGCCAGCAGCGTAGGCGGGAGGGCCTCGAACAATGAGCAGTTCTTC. Translation: CASSVGGRASNNEQFF.

This chain joins TRBV30 and TRBJ1-2; 8 nucleotides align to TRBD1. Per germline, CDR1 GTSNPN and CDR2 SVGIG (reference sequence). V gave up 2 bases and J gave up 6 bases; unmatched junction bases: 8. The CDR3 runs 14 residues. CDR3 sequence: CAWSTARTGNGYTF. The CDR3 DNA reads TGTGCCTGGAGTACGGCCCGGACAGGGAATGGCTACACCTTC. Complete variable domain (other parts from reference TRBV30 and TRBJ1-2): SQTIHQWPATLVQPVGSPLSLECTVEGTSNPNLYWYRQAAGRGLQLLFYSVGIGQISSEVPQNLSASRPQDRQFILSSKKLLLSDSGFYLCAWSTARTGNGYTFGSGTRLTVV.

This chain joins TRBV10-3 and TRBJ1-2; 9 bases are a match to TRBD1. V lost 3 bases and J lost 7; bases outside the gene matches: 12. The germline V gene encodes CDR1 ENHRY and CDR2 SYGVKD. The CDR3 is 16 residues long. Written as DNA, the CDR3 is TGTGCCATCAGTGAAGCGTCTGGGACAGGGTGGATTGGCTACACCTTC. Translation: CAISEASGTGWIGYTF.

The rearrangement links TRBV5-4 to TRBJ1-5, with TRBD1 identical over 8 bases. This CDR3 spans 15 amino acids. Per germline, CDR1 SGHNT and CDR2 YYREEE (reference sequence). V shed 0 bases, J shed 5 bases, and the junction held 4 bases outside the gene matches. CDR3 amino acids: CASSLGTGGDQPQHF. The CDR3 DNA follows: TGTGCCAGCAGCTTGGGTACAGGGGGGGATCAGCCCCAGCATTTT.

With respect to this clone: The same CDR3 also results from other DNA sequences found in this sample. The chain joins TRBV7-2 to TRBJ1-4, with D perhaps TRBD1 (6 bases). CDR1 is SGHTA, CDR2 FQGNSA, per germline. The CDR3 extends over 14 amino acids. V lost 5 bases and J lost 5, with 12 bases in between. This CDR3 is CASSPRTGNEKLFF. The CDR3, as DNA: TGTGCCAGCAGCCCCCGAACAGGGAATGAAAAACTGTTTTTT. Complete variable domain (other parts from reference TRBV7-2 and TRBJ1-4): GAGVSQSPSNKVTEKGKDVELRCDPISGHTALYWYRQSLGQGLEFLIYFQGNSAPDKSGLPSDRFSAERTGGSVSTLTIQRTQQEDSAVYLCASSPRTGNEKLFFGSGTQLSVL.

The chain is built from TRBV7-2 and TRBJ1-5; TRBD1 is a possible D gene (5 bases). This CDR3 has 13 amino acids. Germline assignment: CDR1 SGHTA and CDR2 FQGNSA. Trimming shortened V by 4 bases and J by 6 bases, and 10 bases separated the two germline ends. The CDR3 spells CASSSWGSQPQHF. The DNA of the CDR3 is TGTGCCAGCAGCTCCTGGGGCAGTCAGCCCCAGCATTTT.

In regard to this clone: Other DNA sequences in this specimen translate into the identical CDR3. The genes are TRBV28 and TRBJ1-5, with D possibly TRBD1 on 5 matching bases. The V gene's germline CDR1 is MDHEN and CDR2 SYDVKM. This CDR3 contains 15 residues. V lost 4 bases to trimming and J lost 2 bases, with 12 bases between them. The CDR3 here is CASSYGGGGNQPQHF. The CDR3 DNA reads TGTGCCAGCAGTTACGGGGGGGGTGGCAATCAGCCCCAGCATTTT.

The chain couples TRBV10-3 to TRBJ2-4; the D is unclear. The CDR3 runs 13 residues. V was cut by 4 bases and J by 0 bases, with 4 bases left in between. Germline CDR1 is ENHRY and CDR2 is SYGVKD. CDR3 sequence: CAISGLAKNIQYF. The CDR3 DNA follows: TGTGCCATCAGTGGCCTAGCCAAAAACATTCAGTACTTC.

V gene TRBV28 combines with J gene TRBJ1-5; D not resolved. This CDR3 is 12 amino acids long. Germline V gives CDR1 MDHEN, CDR2 SYDVKM. Trimming removed 1 base at V and 7 bases at J, with 5 bases between. The DNA of the CDR3 is TGTGCCAGCAGTTTATACGTACAGCCCCAGCATTTT. Translating gives CASSLYVQPQHF.

This clone came up many times. J is TRBJ1-2 and V is TRBV28, with D tentatively TRBD1 (6 bases). Germline CDR1 and CDR2: MDHEN and SYDVKM. The CDR3 extends over 14 amino acids. Trimming pared 5 bases from V and 8 bases from J, leaving 18 bases between. The CDR3 region has the DNA TGTGCCAGCAGTGGAATGACAGGTTTGGAGGGCTACACCTTC. The encoded protein is CASSGMTGLEGYTF.

Details on this clone: Other DNA sequences in this specimen translate into the identical CDR3. CDR3 region: CASSRGLQETQYF. The CDR3 DNA sequence: TGTGCCAGCAGCCGCGGGCTCCAAGAGACCCAGTACTTC. The rearrangement uses TRBV9 and TRBJ2-5, with a weak D call TRBD2 (5 bases). The length of the CDR3 is 13 residues. The germline gives CDR1 SGDLS, CDR2 YYNGEE. V lost 4 bases, J lost 1 base, and 8 bases lay in between.

This clone was detected only once. This chain joins TRBV19 and TRBJ2-7; D remains ambiguous. The CDR3 is 14 residues long. The V end lost 4 bases, the J end lost 8 bases, and 18 bases lay between the germline ends. Germline V gene sequence: CDR1 LNHDA, CDR2 SQIVND (reference sequence). The CDR3 DNA follows: TGTGCCAGTAGTACGGAGAGGAACCTGCAGCAGCAGTACTTC. It specifies CASSTERNLQQQYF.

The chain carries TRBV19 and TRBJ1-1; TRBD1 matches at 8 bases. V lost 3 bases to trimming and J lost 14 bases; unmatched junction nucleotides: 17. Germline CDR1 reads LNHDA; CDR2 reads SQIVND (reference sequence). The CDR3 consists of 15 residues. The CDR3 region is CASSMWGQAALFRFF. As DNA, the CDR3 is TGTGCCAGTAGTATGTGGGGACAGGCTGCCCTGTTTAGGTTCTTT.

V and J are TRBV18 and TRBJ1-1, with a weak D call TRBD1 (5 bases). Looked up from germline, CDR1 is KGHSH and CDR2 is LQKENI. V shed 3 bases and J shed 7 bases, with 18 bases lying between them. The length of the CDR3 is 15 residues. The DNA of the CDR3 is TGTGCCAGCTCACCGCAGTGGACAAGGGGCCTTGAAGCTTTCTTT. Translating it yields CASSPQWTRGLEAFF.

V gene TRBV7-2 combines with J gene TRBJ1-3; 7 nucleotides match TRBD1. The germline V gene has CDR1 SGHTA and CDR2 FQGNSA. The CDR3 contains 17 residues. Trimming removed 0 bases from V and 0 bases from J; junction bases left unmatched: 5. The CDR3 region has the DNA TGTGCCAGCAGCTTAGCGGGTACAGGGGTCTCTGGAAACACCATATATTTT. Its protein is CASSLAGTGVSGNTIYF. The whole variable domain, remainder taken from reference TRBV7-2 and TRBJ1-3, is GAGVSQSPSNKVTEKGKDVELRCDPISGHTALYWYRQSLGQGLEFLIYFQGNSAPDKSGLPSDRFSAERTGGSVSTLTIQRTQQEDSAVYLCASSLAGTGVSGNTIYFGEGSWLTVV.

A single count supports this clone. This sequence joins TRBV5-1 and TRBJ1-1; no definite D call. Trimming removed 4 bases at V and 6 bases at J, with 19 bases between. The CDR3 contains 15 residues. Germline V lookup: CDR1 SGHRS, CDR2 YFSETQ. As DNA, the CDR3 is TGCGCCAGCAGCCCGGCGGATAGGGTTTCTGCTGAAGCTTTCTTT. It is translated as CASSPADRVSAEAFF. Full variable domain (outside the CDR3, taken from reference TRBV5-1 and TRBJ1-1): KAGVTQTPRYLIKTRGQQVTLSCSPISGHRSVSWYQQTPGQGLQFLFEYFSETQRNKGNFPGRFSGRQFSNSRSEMNVSTLELGDSALYLCASSPADRVSAEAFFGQGTRLTVV.

J is TRBJ1-2 and V is TRBV2, with D possibly being TRBD1 (6 bases). This CDR3 has 13 residues. Trimming took off 2 bases at V and 10 bases at J, with 14 bases between the two ends. Germline V gene sequence: CDR1 SNHLY, CDR2 FYNNEI. The CDR3 protein is CASSERTAGDYTF. CDR3 bases: TGTGCCAGCAGTGAACGGACAGCGGGGGACTACACCTTC.

The chain links TRBV7-9 to TRBJ2-7; 13 nucleotides agree with TRBD2. Germline assignment: CDR1 SEHNR and CDR2 FQNEAQ (reference sequence). This CDR3 region has 17 residues. J lost 0 bases, V lost 3 bases, and 5 bases had no gene match. The CDR3 region is CASSFGLAGVNSYEQYF. CDR3 DNA: TGTGCCAGCAGCTTCGGACTAGCGGGAGTTAACTCCTACGAGCAGTACTTC. The whole variable domain, filled in from reference TRBV7-9 and TRBJ2-7, reads DTGVSQNPRHKITKRGQNVTFRCDPISEHNRLYWYRQTLGQGPEFLTYFQNEAQLEKSRLLSDRFSAERPKGSFSTLEIQRTEQGDSAMYLCASSFGLAGVNSYEQYFGPGTRLTVT.

The chain has TRBV9 and TRBJ1-2; 7 bases are shared with TRBD1. The CDR3 consists of 15 residues. Germline V CDR1 and CDR2: SGDLS, YYNGEE. V lost 4 bases and J lost 8; bases outside the gene matches: 14. CDR3: CASSSRQGLDRGYTF. For the CDR3, the DNA is TGTGCCAGCAGCTCCCGACAGGGCCTAGATCGGGGCTACACCTTC.

CDR3 sequence reads: CASTTSGANVLTF. The DNA of the CDR3 is TGTGCCAGCACCACATCTGGGGCCAACGTCCTGACTTTC. The V and J genes are TRBV9 and TRBJ2-6, with no clear D. V lost 6 bases, J lost 1 base, and 5 bases lay in between. In germline, CDR1 is SGDLS, CDR2 YYNGEE. This CDR3 has 13 amino acids.

The genes are TRBV18 and TRBJ2-2, with a weak D call TRBD1 (5 bases). V shed 3 bases and J shed 5 bases, with 13 bases lying between them. This CDR3 comprises 15 residues. Looked up from germline, CDR1 is KGHSH and CDR2 is LQKENI. The CDR3 spells CASSPQGPGTGELFF. CDR3 DNA: TGTGCCAGCTCACCCCAAGGCCCAGGGACCGGGGAGCTGTTTTTT.

The count of this clone is one. The rearrangement joins TRBV5-5 to TRBJ1-4; 7 nucleotides match TRBD1. CDR1 and CDR2 from the germline V gene are SGHKS and YYEKEE (reference sequence). This CDR3 spans 13 amino acids. J gave up 10 bases and V 4 bases, and 7 bases lay outside the gene matches. The CDR3 region is CASSPGGDGKLFF. CDR3 DNA: TGTGCCAGCAGCCCAGGGGGGGATGGAAAACTGTTTTTT.

The rearrangement links TRBV5-5 to TRBJ2-1; 10 bases align to TRBD1. V was clipped by 0 bases and J by 4 bases; unmatched bases: 4. Germline CDR1 is SGHKS and CDR2 is YYEKEE (reference sequence). This CDR3 is 16 amino acids long. CDR3 sequence: CASSLVWGQGYNEQFF. The DNA of the CDR3 is TGTGCCAGCAGCTTGGTTTGGGGACAGGGGTACAATGAGCAGTTCTTC.

The chain is built from TRBV6-1 and TRBJ2-7; TRBD1 agrees at 7 bases. Germline V CDR1 and CDR2: MNHNS, SASEGT. CDR3 length: 14 amino acids. After removal of 5 bases from V and 2 bases from J, the junction contained 6 bases not matched to a gene. For the CDR3, the DNA is TGTGCCAGCAGTATCAGGGGGATGACCTACGAGCAGTACTTC. The encoded protein is CASSIRGMTYEQYF.

This clone is a singleton in its sample. The V call is TRBV2, the J call TRBJ2-1, with a weak D call TRBD1 (6 bases). Germline CDR1 is SNHLY and CDR2 is FYNNEI. The CDR3 has 12 residues. V lost 6 bases and J lost 11, with 14 bases in between. The CDR3 bases are TGTGCCAGCAGCCAGACAGGTTCCCAGCAGTTCTTC. It encodes CASSQTGSQQFF. The full variable domain, its missing parts supplied by reference TRBV2 and TRBJ2-1, is EPEVTQTPSHQVTQMGQEVILRCVPISNHLYFYWYRQILGQKVEFLVSFYNNEISEKSEIFDDQFSVERPDGSNFTLKIRSTKLEDSAMYFCASSQTGSQQFFGPGTRLTVL.

The rearrangement links TRBV10-1 to TRBJ2-3; D is possibly TRBD1 (5 bases). Looked up from germline, CDR1 is WNHNN and CDR2 is SYGVQD (reference sequence). V lost 0 bases and J 4 bases, leaving 14 bases between the germline ends. The CDR3 length is 16 residues. Written as DNA, the CDR3 is TGCGCCAGCAGTGAGTCCCCCCTGACAGTTCCAGATACGCAGTATTTT. Residues: CASSESPLTVPDTQYF.

The chain employs TRBV7-9 and TRBJ1-6; 8 nucleotides agree with TRBD1. The junction had 5 bases not matched to a gene; V was cut back by 5 bases and J by 8 bases. This CDR3 has 14 amino acids. Germline V CDR1 and CDR2: SEHNR, FQNEAQ (reference sequence). The CDR3 DNA follows: TGTGCCAGCAGCCCTCAGGGGGCGGATTCACCCCTCCACTTT. This translates into CASSPQGADSPLHF.